This T cell receptor (beta chain) was sequenced during a study of T cell repertoires in cytomegalovirus infection. Turning to the study itself: Both CMV infection and a matching HLA type were indicated by public TCR beta signatures.

TCRdb re-derived calls from the reads in MiXCR, one entry per CDR3 protein. The table records 200,000 to 300,000 distinct CDR3 sequences, roughly 15% of them present only once. The V gene's germline CDR1 is SGHVS and CDR2 FQNEAQ. Between the trimmed V and J ends, which lost 0 bases and 4 bases, there was a span of 11 bases. The CDR3 sequence is 15 residues long. Many counts were recorded for this clonotype. What it recognizes is unknown. Study-wide results and caveats: Individuals carrying CMV plus the relevant HLA were identified by cumulative frequency of public TCR beta families.

The V and J genes are TRBV7-8 and TRBJ2-3; TRBD2 might be the D (5 bases). This clonotype originated in a human donor in good health (CMV status not recorded). Some clones in this sample may be carry-over from other donors' samples. Sequenced input: PBMCs. DNA of the CDR3: TGTGCCAGCAGCTTAGCAGTCCGGGATTCAGATACGCAGTATTTT. Translating gives CASSLAVRDSDTQYF.